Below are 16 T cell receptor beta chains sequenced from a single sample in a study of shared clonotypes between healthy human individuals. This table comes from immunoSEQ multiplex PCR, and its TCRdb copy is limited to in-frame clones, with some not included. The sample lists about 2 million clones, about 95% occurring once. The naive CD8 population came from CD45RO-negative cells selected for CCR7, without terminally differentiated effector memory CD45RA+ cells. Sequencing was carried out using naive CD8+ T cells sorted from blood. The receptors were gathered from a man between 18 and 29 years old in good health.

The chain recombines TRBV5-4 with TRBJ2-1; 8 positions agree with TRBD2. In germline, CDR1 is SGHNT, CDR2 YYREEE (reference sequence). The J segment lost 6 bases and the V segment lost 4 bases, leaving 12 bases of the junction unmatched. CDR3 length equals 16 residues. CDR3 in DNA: TGTGCCAGCAGCCGTTCGCGGGAGGAGACTTCCAATGAGCAGTTCTTC. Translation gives CASSRSREETSNEQFF.

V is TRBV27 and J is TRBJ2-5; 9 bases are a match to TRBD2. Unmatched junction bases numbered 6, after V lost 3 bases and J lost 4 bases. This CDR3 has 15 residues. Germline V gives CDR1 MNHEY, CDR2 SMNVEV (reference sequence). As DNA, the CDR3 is TGTGCCAGCAGTTTCGGCGCGGGGGGGCGAGAGACCCAGTACTTC. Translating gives CASSFGAGGRETQYF.

CDR3 sequence (DNA): TGTGCCAGCAGTTACCCCCGGGAGGGGTCCTACGAGCAGTACTTC. This codes for CASSYPREGSYEQYF. The V and J genes are TRBV6-5 and TRBJ2-7; 8 nucleotides agree with TRBD2. The ends lost 2 bases at V and 1 base at J; junction bases unmatched: 4. CDR3 size: 15 residues. CDR1 MNHEY and CDR2 SVGAGI come from the germline V gene.

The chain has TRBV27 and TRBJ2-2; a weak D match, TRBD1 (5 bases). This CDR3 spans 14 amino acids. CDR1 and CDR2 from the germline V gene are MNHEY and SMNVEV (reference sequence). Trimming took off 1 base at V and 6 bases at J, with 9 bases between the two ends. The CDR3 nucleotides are TGTGCCAGCAGTTTATTAGGGGCTTCCGGGGAGCTGTTTTTT. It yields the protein CASSLLGASGELFF.

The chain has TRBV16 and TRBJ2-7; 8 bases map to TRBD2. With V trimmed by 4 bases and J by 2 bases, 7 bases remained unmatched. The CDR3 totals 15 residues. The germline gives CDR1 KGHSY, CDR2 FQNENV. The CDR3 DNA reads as TGTGCCAGCAGCCCGTGGACTAGCCCTACCTACGAGCAGTACTTC. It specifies CASSPWTSPTYEQYF.

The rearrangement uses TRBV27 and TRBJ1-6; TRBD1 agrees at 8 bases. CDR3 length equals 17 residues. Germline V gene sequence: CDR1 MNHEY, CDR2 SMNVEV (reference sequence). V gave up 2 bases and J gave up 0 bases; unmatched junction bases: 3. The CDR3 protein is CASSLRTGSSYNSPLHF. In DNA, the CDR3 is TGTGCCAGCAGTTTAAGGACAGGGAGCTCCTATAATTCACCCCTCCACTTT.

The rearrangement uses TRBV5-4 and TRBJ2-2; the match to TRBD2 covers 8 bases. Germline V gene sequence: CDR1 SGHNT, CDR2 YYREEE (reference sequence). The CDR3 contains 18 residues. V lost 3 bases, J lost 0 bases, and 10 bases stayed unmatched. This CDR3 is CASSWGGGLAANTGELFF. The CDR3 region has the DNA TGTGCCAGCAGCTGGGGAGGCGGACTAGCAGCGAACACCGGGGAGCTGTTTTTT. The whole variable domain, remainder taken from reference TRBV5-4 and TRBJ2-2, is ETGVTQSPTHLIKTRGQQVTLRCSSQSGHNTVSWYQQALGQGPQFIFQYYREEENGRGNFPPRFSGLQFPNYSSELNVNALELDDSALYLCASSWGGGLAANTGELFFGEGSRLTVL.

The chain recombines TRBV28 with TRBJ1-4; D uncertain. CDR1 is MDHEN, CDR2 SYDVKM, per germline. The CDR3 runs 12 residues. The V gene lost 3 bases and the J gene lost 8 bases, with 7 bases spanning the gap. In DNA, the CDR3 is TGTGCCAGCAGTTTCATCAGGGAAAAACTGTTTTTT. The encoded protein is CASSFIREKLFF. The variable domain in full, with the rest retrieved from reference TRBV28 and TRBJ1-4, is DVKVTQSSRYLVKRTGEKVFLECVQDMDHENMFWYRQDPGLGLRLIYFSYDVKMKEKGDIPEGYSVSREKKERFSLILESASTNQTSMYLCASSFIREKLFFGSGTQLSVL.

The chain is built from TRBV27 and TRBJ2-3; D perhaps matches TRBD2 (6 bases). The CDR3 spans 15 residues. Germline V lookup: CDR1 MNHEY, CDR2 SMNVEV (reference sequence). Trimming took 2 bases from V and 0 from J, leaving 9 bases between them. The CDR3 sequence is CASSLVGLSTDTQYF. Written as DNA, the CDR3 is TGTGCCAGCAGTTTAGTGGGACTCAGCACAGATACGCAGTATTTT.

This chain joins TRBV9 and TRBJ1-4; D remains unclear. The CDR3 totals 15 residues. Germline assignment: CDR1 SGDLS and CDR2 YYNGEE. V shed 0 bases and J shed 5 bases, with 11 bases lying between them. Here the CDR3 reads CASSVVGLGNEKLFF. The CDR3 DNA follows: TGTGCCAGCAGCGTAGTCGGGCTTGGGAATGAAAAACTGTTTTTT.

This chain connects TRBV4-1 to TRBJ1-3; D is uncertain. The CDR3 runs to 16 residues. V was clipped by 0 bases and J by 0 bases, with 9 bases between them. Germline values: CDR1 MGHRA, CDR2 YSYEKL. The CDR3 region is CASSQDYGISGNTIYF. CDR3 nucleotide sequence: TGCGCCAGCAGCCAAGACTACGGAATCTCTGGAAACACCATATATTTT.

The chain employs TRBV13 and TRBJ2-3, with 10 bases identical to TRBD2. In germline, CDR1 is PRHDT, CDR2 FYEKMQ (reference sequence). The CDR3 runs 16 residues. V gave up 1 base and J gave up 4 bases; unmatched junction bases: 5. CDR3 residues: CASSLAAGGPPDTQYF. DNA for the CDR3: TGTGCCAGCAGCTTAGCAGCGGGGGGGCCCCCAGATACGCAGTATTTT.

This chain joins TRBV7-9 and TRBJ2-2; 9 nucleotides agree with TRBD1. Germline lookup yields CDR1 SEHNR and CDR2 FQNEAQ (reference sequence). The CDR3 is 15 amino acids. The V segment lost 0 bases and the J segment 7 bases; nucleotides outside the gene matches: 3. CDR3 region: CASSLAQGANGELFF. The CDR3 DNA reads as TGTGCCAGCAGCTTAGCACAGGGGGCGAACGGGGAGCTGTTTTTT.

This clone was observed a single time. CDR3 protein: CASSRDGPNSPLHF. In nucleotides, the CDR3 is TGCGCCAGCAGCCGCGACGGTCCGAATTCACCCCTCCACTTT. The J gene is TRBJ1-6, the V gene TRBV4-3; D not certain. This CDR3 spans 14 amino acids. Germline CDR1 reads LGHNA; CDR2 reads YSLEER. V was pared by 4 bases and J by 7 bases, with 11 bases between.

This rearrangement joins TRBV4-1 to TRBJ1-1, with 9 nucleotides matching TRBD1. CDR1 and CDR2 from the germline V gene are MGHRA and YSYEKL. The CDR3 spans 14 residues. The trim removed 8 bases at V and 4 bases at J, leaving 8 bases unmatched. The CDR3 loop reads CASGAWDRVTEAFF. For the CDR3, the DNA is TGCGCCAGCGGCGCATGGGACAGGGTCACTGAAGCTTTCTTT.

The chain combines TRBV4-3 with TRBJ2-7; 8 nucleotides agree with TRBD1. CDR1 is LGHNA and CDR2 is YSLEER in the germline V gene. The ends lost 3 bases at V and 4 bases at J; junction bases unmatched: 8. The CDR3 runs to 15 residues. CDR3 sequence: CASSQSQGAKYEQYF. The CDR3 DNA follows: TGCGCCAGCAGCCAGTCCCAGGGGGCGAAATACGAGCAGTACTTC.